This T cell receptor beta chain was captured in a study of cytomegalovirus exposure and HLA in healthy donors. Across the whole study: Around 85 million unique TCR sequences came from HLA-typed donors in an early release. Study findings and constraints: Certain indistinguishable V segments, among them TRBV6-2 and TRBV6-3, were excluded.

The PCR contained 60 Vbeta and 13 Jbeta primers. The repertoire was sequenced with immunoSEQ multiplex PCR; TCRdb's copy has only in-frame clones and lacks some. The repertoire includes 80,000 or so clones, 55% to 85% of them detected once, and 11% sits in the top ten. V was cut by 7 bases and J by 0 bases, with 17 bases left in between. From germline, CDR1 is SGHRS and CDR2 YFSETQ. The CDR3 is made up of 16 amino acids. As to this clone: Its specificity is not known.

This chain joins TRBV5-1 and TRBJ1-3, with TRBD1 as a possible D gene (5 bases). The sequence was collected from a middle-aged woman in good health and CMV-seropositive. What was sequenced was PBMCs. The CDR3 is CASCALTAASGNTIYF. Written as DNA, the CDR3 is TGCGCCAGCTGTGCCCTGACAGCTGCCTCTGGAAACACCATATATTTT.